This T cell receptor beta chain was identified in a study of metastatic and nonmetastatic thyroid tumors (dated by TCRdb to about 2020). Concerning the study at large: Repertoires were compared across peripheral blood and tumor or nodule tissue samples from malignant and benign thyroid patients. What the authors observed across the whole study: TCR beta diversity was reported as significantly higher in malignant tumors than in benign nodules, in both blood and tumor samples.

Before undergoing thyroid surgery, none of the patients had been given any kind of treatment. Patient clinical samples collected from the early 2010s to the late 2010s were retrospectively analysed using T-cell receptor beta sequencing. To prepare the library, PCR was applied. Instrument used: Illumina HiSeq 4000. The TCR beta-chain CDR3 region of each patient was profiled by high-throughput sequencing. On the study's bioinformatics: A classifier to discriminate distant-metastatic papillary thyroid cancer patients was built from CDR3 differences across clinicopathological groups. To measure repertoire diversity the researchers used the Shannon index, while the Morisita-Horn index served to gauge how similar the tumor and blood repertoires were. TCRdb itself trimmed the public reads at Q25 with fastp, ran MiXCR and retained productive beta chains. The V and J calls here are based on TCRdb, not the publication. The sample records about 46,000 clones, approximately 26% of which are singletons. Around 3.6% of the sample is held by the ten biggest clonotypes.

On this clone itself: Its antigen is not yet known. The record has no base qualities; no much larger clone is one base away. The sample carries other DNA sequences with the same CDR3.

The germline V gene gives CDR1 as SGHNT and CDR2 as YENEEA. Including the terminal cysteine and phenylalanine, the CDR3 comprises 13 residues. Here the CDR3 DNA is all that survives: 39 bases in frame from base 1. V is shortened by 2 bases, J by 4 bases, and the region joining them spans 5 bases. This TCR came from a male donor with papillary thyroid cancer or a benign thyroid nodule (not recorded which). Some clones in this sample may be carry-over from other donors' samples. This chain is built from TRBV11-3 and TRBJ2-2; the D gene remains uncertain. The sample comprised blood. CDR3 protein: CASSLFSTGELFF. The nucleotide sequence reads TGTGCCAGCAGCTTATTTAGCACCGGGGAGCTGTTTTTT.